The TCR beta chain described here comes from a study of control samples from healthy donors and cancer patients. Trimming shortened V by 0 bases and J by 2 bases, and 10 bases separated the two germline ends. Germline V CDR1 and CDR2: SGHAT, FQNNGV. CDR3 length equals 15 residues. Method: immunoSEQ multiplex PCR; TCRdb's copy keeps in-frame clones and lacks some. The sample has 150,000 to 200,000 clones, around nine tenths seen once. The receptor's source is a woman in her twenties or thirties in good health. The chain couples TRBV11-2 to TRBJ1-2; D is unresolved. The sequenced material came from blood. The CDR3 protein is CASSLDNRPNYGYTF. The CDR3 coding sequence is TGTGCCAGCAGCTTAGATAACAGACCCAACTATGGCTACACCTTC.